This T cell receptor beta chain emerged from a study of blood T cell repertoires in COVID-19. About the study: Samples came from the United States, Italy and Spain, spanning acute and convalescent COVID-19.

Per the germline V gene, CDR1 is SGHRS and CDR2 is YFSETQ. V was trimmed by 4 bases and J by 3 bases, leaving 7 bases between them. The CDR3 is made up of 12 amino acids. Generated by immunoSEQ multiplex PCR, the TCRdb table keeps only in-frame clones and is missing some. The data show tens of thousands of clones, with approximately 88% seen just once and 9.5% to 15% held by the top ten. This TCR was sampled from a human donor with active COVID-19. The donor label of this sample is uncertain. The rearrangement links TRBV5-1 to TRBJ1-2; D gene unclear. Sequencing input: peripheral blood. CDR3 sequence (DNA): TGCGCCAGCAGCCCTCTTGACTATGGCTACACCTTC. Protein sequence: CASSPLDYGYTF.